Listed below are T cell receptor beta chains from one sample, sequenced in a study of T cells in Graves' hyperthyroidism and ophthalmopathy. TCRdb reprocessed the multiplex PCR reads with MiXCR, giving one entry per CDR3 protein. The sample contains approximately 400,000 distinct CDR3 sequences, around 25% of which appear only once. The sequencing input was blood. The source of these receptors is a man aged 50 or older with Graves' hyperthyroidism. CDR3s leave out the opening cysteine and the closing phenylalanine or tryptophan. Fields, in order: clone size, V gene, CDR3 length, CDR3 protein. Clone size is not always given. Where it is, it says once, few, many or a class for expanded clones.

abundance: NA
v_gene: TRBV18
len: 13
CDR3aa: ASSASPSGIGEQY

abundance: NA
v_gene: TRBV5-5
len: 15
CDR3aa: ASRYPGQKPGANVLT

abundance: NA
v_gene: TRBV28
len: 13
CDR3aa: ATWGGGRVNSPLH

abundance: few
v_gene: TRBV24-1
len: 14
CDR3aa: ATSDKTKSSYNEQF

abundance: few
v_gene: TRBV5-1
len: 11
CDR3aa: ASSLNRYDTQY

abundance: few
v_gene: TRBV5-6
len: 13
CDR3aa: ASSLRSGNSYEQY

abundance: once
v_gene: TRBV12-3/TRBV12-4
len: 13
CDR3aa: ASSFETWVNTEAF

abundance: NA
v_gene: TRBV7-2
len: 13
CDR3aa: ASSLSSGRGDTQY

abundance: NA
v_gene: TRBV6-1
len: 12
CDR3aa: ASSEPWGGPEAF

abundance: NA
v_gene: TRBV5-1
len: 10
CDR3aa: ASSSDGHEQY

abundance: many
v_gene: TRBV20-1
len: 10
CDR3aa: SPSGGYNEQF

abundance: NA
v_gene: TRBV28
len: 16
CDR3aa: ASSELSGLAGGTDTQY

abundance: NA
v_gene: TRBV12-3/TRBV12-4
len: 17
CDR3aa: ASSARPTTSGSSYNEQF

abundance: NA
v_gene: TRBV3-1
len: 14
CDR3aa: ASSQDEGWGWETQY

abundance: few
v_gene: TRBV12-3/TRBV12-4
len: 12
CDR3aa: ASSFRDASYEQY

abundance: NA
v_gene: TRBV7-9
len: 14
CDR3aa: ASSWTSGRSYNEQF

abundance: NA
v_gene: TRBV20-1
len: 12
CDR3aa: SASRTSSPYVQY

abundance: many
v_gene: TRBV6-6
len: 9
CDR3aa: ASSYGSEQF

abundance: many
v_gene: TRBV7-9
len: 14
CDR3aa: ASSDLTTFDDHEQY

abundance: few
v_gene: TRBV27
len: 14
CDR3aa: ASSFQPTGYNGELF

abundance: many
v_gene: TRBV3-1
len: 9
CDR3aa: ASSREDTQY

abundance: NA
v_gene: TRBV24-1
len: 15
CDR3aa: ATSDLIQGKENQPQH

abundance: NA
v_gene: TRBV7-6
len: 14
CDR3aa: ASSLEVAGGAGELF

abundance: few
v_gene: TRBV5-5
len: 13
CDR3aa: ASSSRGQGPDTQY

abundance: many
v_gene: TRBV30
len: 10
CDR3aa: AWGVRNTEAF

abundance: few
v_gene: TRBV27
len: 14
CDR3aa: ASSSRLAGISDTQY

abundance: many
v_gene: TRBV3-1
len: 11
CDR3aa: ASSQGWGTGYT

abundance: few
v_gene: TRBV7-6
len: 13
CDR3aa: ASSFGTGATGELF

abundance: NA
v_gene: TRBV5-4
len: 14
CDR3aa: ASSLVAGGQPGELF

abundance: NA
v_gene: TRBV20-1
len: 11
CDR3aa: SADRTSGTEQY